This is a list of T cell receptor beta chains from one sample in a study of blood T cell repertoires in COVID-19. Some clones are missing from TCRdb's copy, which holds only in-frame ones; the method was immunoSEQ multiplex PCR. The data contain around 50,000 clones, 70% to 90% of them singletons. The sample comprised peripheral blood. These receptor sequences come from a man aged 35 to 55 with active COVID-19. CDR3s include the opening cysteine and the closing phenylalanine or tryptophan. Each record gives: CDR3 protein, V gene.

CDR3 protein: CASSLVVSSGGTQYF; V gene: TRBV5-4
CDR3 protein: CATTGGEQFF; V gene: TRBV24-1
CDR3 protein: CASSQTGEAKNIQYF; V gene: TRBV28
CDR3 protein: CASSPRPMTMATEAFF; V gene: TRBV5-5
CDR3 protein: CASSPMLRDSDSNQPQHF; V gene: TRBV23-1
CDR3 protein: CASSLYGQGSSETQYF; V gene: TRBV5-1
CDR3 protein: CASSLAHGGGNEQFF; V gene: TRBV7-7
CDR3 protein: CASRVQGLNTEAFF; V gene: TRBV27
CDR3 protein: CASSFWLEFDRGSYEQYF; V gene: TRBV5-8
CDR3 protein: CASSQVPTGTGLQETQYF; V gene: TRBV3-1/TRBV3-2
CDR3 protein: CASSLGIGQGGQPQHF; V gene: TRBV5-1
CDR3 protein: CASSLGDRGLYEQYF; V gene: TRBV13
CDR3 protein: CASSLDRDNEQFF; V gene: TRBV11-2
CDR3 protein: CASTRTAPNTEAFF; V gene: TRBV19
CDR3 protein: CAWREGGGPDGELFF; V gene: TRBV30
CDR3 protein: CASSSRTSGSTDTQYF; V gene: TRBV6-5
CDR3 protein: CASSSGLAGGPGTQYF; V gene: TRBV18
CDR3 protein: CASSLSQGSEAFF; V gene: TRBV27
CDR3 protein: CASSSRTGMNSPLHF; V gene: TRBV9
CDR3 protein: CTSSQAPRQGNMNTEAFF; V gene: TRBV1
CDR3 protein: CSVTTGRTGELFF; V gene: TRBV29-1
CDR3 protein: CAISESREGAYGYTF; V gene: TRBV10-3
CDR3 protein: CAWSVQVSGGYYGYTF; V gene: TRBV30
CDR3 protein: CASSSDRPSYNEQFF; V gene: TRBV19
CDR3 protein: CARAPGISTDTQYF; V gene: TRBV2
CDR3 protein: CASSLVESSYNEQFF; V gene: TRBV11-3